This T cell receptor beta chain came from a study of cytomegalovirus exposure and HLA in healthy donors (dated by TCRdb to about 2017). Regarding the research as a whole: An earlier analysis of roughly 500 of the donors reported 250 to 350 Gb of sequence data and 95 million to 120 million unique TCR beta sequences obtained from about 179 million T cells. Donor age, sex, ethnicity and CMV serostatus were compiled together with the repertoire data. In an earlier analysis of 587 of the donors, high-throughput TCR beta sequencing was used to judge whether each TCR beta V gene segment behaved as functional or pseudogenic. Among the 398 genotyped donors, around 79% belonged to the genetic ancestry cluster associated with self-reported Caucasian donors. The number of typed donors differed by locus: 629-630 for A, B, C, DRB1 and DQB1; approximately 530 for DQA1; 600 to 610 for DPA1; and some 450 for DPB1. A later genetic analysis used genome-wide SNP genotypes for about 65% of the roughly 670 donors, treating that subset as a discovery cohort. In a later analysis, previously published TCR beta repertoires from fewer than 750 donors were re-analyzed and high-resolution HLA genotyping was added so that TCR occurrence patterns could be studied. Five DR-DQ haplotypes were handled as single units for association and clustering because linkage in the cohort was strong. Using immunosequencing, the study profiled T cell repertoires from about 620 subjects and related those repertoires to cytomegalovirus serostatus. In the later analysis, no new phenotypic data were used to find candidate immune exposures; instead, reliance was placed on TCR beta sequences and their occurrence across donors. HLA typing included class I and class II loci at four-digit resolution. On average, approximately 250,000 unique TCR beta nucleotide sequences were sequenced per donor among 398 genotyped donors of the cohort, with 15% to 20% of those sequences being non-productive. Approximately 310 gigabases of sequencing data and some 85 million unique TCR sequences were included in an early release covering 550 to 650 HLA-typed donors. Every repertoire in the discovery cohort had been generated on one and the same sequencing platform. In addition to the first cohort of 650 to 750 subjects, a separate validation cohort of 120 different subjects was used. The aim of the study was to test whether cataloging public T cell receptors could identify signatures of past pathogen exposure. To predict cytomegalovirus infection status, the study combined high-throughput TCR immunosequencing, statistical association of individual TCRs with disease status, and machine learning. Results and caveats for the whole study, not just this receptor: The cohort was sequenced for TCR beta chains only, and without alpha or paired-chain data the features that could be detected were limited. A total of some 180 TCR beta chains were listed by the study as associated with cytomegalovirus. The authors suggested that the approach could potentially be extended to other disease states and immunological phenotypes. In an earlier analysis of more than 450 of the donors, most TCR beta V segments were observed in productive rearrangements about 87% or about 30% of the time, broadly matching IMGT annotations. According to a later genetic analysis, donors in an Asian-associated ancestry cluster had fewer N-insertions in productive TCRs than the roughly 670-donor mean. Immune exposure information for the cohort was limited to CMV serostatus. Correlated functional status among segregating V segments might be attributable to linkage disequilibrium, but an unknown experimental factor could not be ruled out. In a later analysis, around 17,000 TCR beta sequences were associated with specific HLA alleles at a false discovery rate of 0.05. Most CMV-associated TCR beta chains appeared to be HLA-restricted in a later analysis, and the HLA associations seemed to be driven largely by CMV exposure. Because the 87-base-pair reads could not distinguish some IMGT-functional V segments, including TRBV6-2 and TRBV6-3, those segments were excluded. Because HLA typing was unavailable for some donors at each locus, only the typed subset was used in association tests. Compared with equally common non-associated chains, HLA-associated TCR beta chains in a later analysis were more clonally expanded and had lower generation probabilities. V-gene and J-gene trimming of TCR beta chains was associated with a missense DCLRE1C variant in a later genetic analysis, and the association was replicated in an independent cohort. Roughly uniform sequencing depth across donors was assumed in presence/absence analyses, although this assumption may not hold. In vitro tests confirmed that a few of the cytomegalovirus-associated TCR beta chains recognize cytomegalovirus antigens. In a later analysis, the rate of TCR association differed among HLA loci, with DRB1 alleles having the most associated TCRs and HLA-C alleles having the fewest. Because counts were too low, roughly 18 rarely observed V segments, including chromosome 9 orphons, were left out of the earlier analysis of about 500 of the donors. A further reported finding was that TCR beta sequences accurately predicted the HLA-A and HLA-B alleles for most subjects in the first cohort. Across donors, most TCR sequences were observed very rarely, whereas some public TCRs were present in many individuals. The classifier was reported to diagnose cytomegalovirus status with high specificity and sensitivity in both the original and validation cohorts. When HLA alleles, especially DR and DQ, strongly co-occurred, attributing TCR associations to individual alleles was difficult. A cluster of highly shared sequence variants was judged likely to be a technical artifact of the sequencing pipeline. According to a later analysis, parvovirus B19, influenza, CMV and Epstein-Barr virus appeared linked to several top co-occurrence clusters.

In total, 666 healthy bone marrow donors made up the cohort. All cohort members were sampled while nominally healthy, although unrecorded immune exposures were likely present. The donor tested CMV seropositive, placing the donor among the 290 or so seropositive members of the cohort. Each donor provided a peripheral blood sample, and peripheral blood mononuclear cells were used for TCR beta sequencing. Genomic DNA was extracted from the blood cell samples with the Qiagen DNeasy Blood Extraction Kit. Regarding this clone: No cognate antigen has been identified for it. Base quality data are lacking; no much larger clone is found one base away.

The protocol used for the library was the immunoSEQ multiplex PCR assay. For the multiplex PCR, a mixture combining 60 forward primers for TCR Vbeta segments and 13 reverse primers for TCR Jbeta segments was used. A multiplex PCR assay on genomic DNA amplified the CDR3 region of rearranged TCR beta genes. The Illumina HiSeq System was used to sequence the amplified TCR beta libraries as 87-base-pair reads. The paper's processing steps were these. Across the 640 or so repertoires, a later analysis counted tens of millions of unique TCR beta chains, some 11 million of which were shared by at least two donors. Raw reads were error-corrected and collapsed into unique sequences by a nearest-neighbor algorithm in which closely related sequences were merged to remove PCR and sequencing errors. To assign V, D and J gene segments, CDR3 sequences were aligned to IMGT reference sequences. For a sequence to be retained, a match of at least six nucleotides was required to both a V gene segment and a J gene segment. A rearrangement was called productive if the CDR3 had no stop codons and remained in frame with V and J, and every other rearrangement was called non-productive. Following IMGT convention, CDR3 was defined as the stretch from the second conserved V-encoded cysteine up to the conserved J-encoded phenylalanine. In an earlier analysis of more than 550 of the donors, sequences lacking an unambiguous match to a single V gene segment were excluded. In an earlier analysis of roughly 600 of the donors, a V segment was called functional when productive rearrangements were above 56.7%, and segregating when the standard deviation between donors exceeded 5%. A statistical classification framework was built for diagnosing cytomegalovirus status from the catalog of TCR beta chain sequences. A later analysis assigned V and J genes by comparing TCR nucleotide sequences with IMGT/GENE-DB human TR gene sequences. Using the TCRdist pipeline, a later analysis assigned CDR3 sequences along with most-parsimonious VDJ recombination scenarios. In a later analysis, each TCR beta chain was defined by its CDR3 amino acid sequence together with its V-gene family, and reads lacking a unique V-gene family were excluded. In a later analysis, several hundred highly shared, low-generation-probability nucleotide sequences were removed to address suspected cross-contamination and a sequencing artifact. In a later analysis, a clonal expansion index was calculated for each public chain from normalized within-repertoire ranks of inferred template counts. A later analysis computed generation probabilities with a VDJ recombination model fitted to out-of-frame rearrangements, and checked the results against IGoR. Hypergeometric tests were used in a later analysis to score TCR-TCR, TCR-HLA and TCR-CMV co-occurrence, with a repertoire-size bias correction applied to the TCR pairs. False discovery rates were estimated in a later analysis by permuting HLA or CMV assignments 20 times. In a later analysis, co-occurring TCRs were grouped with DBSCAN, and TCRdist sequence similarity was added when clustering was performed within HLA-allele-positive subsets. For co-occurrence clustering, repertoires with fewer than 30,000 or more than 120,000 public chains were excluded, along with roughly 5 repertoires with anomalous nucleotide sharing. TCRdb holds this immuneACCESS table with in-frame rearrangements only. Some clones are missing; in checked studies, unresolved V genes explain under half, and the rest has no known cause. Clone size and the V and J calls come from that table; the DNA yielded D and trimming. The sample table lists 130,000 to 150,000 clones, around 65% of them with a count of one. Of the sample, about 3% is held by the ten largest clones.

As encoded in the germline V gene, CDR1 is ENHRY while CDR2 is SYGVKD. A distance of 10 bases separates the germline ends of V and J, which lose 0 bases and 8 bases respectively. The CDR3 holds 13 amino acids from the cysteine to the phenylalanine. Only the CDR3 DNA is retained, 39 bases long and in frame from the first base. The rearrangement joined TRBV10-3 to TRBJ1-2; D gene: possibly TRBD1, on 6 matching bases. Sample: PBMCs. This clonotype was sampled from a woman aged 25 to 39 in good health and CMV-seropositive. The DNA reads TGTGCCATCAGTGAGTCGTGGGGGCGCGGCTACACCTTC. Its protein reads: CAISESWGRGYTF.